This passage covers 29 T cell receptor beta chains from one sample sequenced in a study of T cell responses to AZD1222 COVID-19 vaccine (dated by TCRdb to the early 2020s). Library preparation was by the immunoSEQ multiplex PCR assay. TCRdb limited this immuneACCESS table to in-frame rearrangements with V and J called. A share of clones is missing; checked studies link under half to unresolved V genes, and the rest is unexplained. Here the sample has approximately 92,000 clones; just over 85% occur a single time. The ten biggest clones cover roughly 10% of the sample. Per the publication, the time point label means: baseline before first vaccination. The material was peripheral blood, obtained on day 0 of AZD1222 vaccination. Source of these receptors: an adult in good health.

The chain links TRBV20-1 to TRBJ2-5; D unclear. The germline gives CDR1 DFQATT, CDR2 SNEGSKA (reference sequence). The length of the CDR3 is 11 residues. Trimming removed 7 bases at V and 1 base at J, with 7 bases between. The CDR3 loop reads CSGDAQETQYF. In DNA form, the CDR3 reads TGCAGTGGAGACGCCCAAGAGACCCAGTACTTC.

The chain is built from TRBV4-1 and TRBJ2-7; D is undetermined. The CDR3 is 14 residues long. The ends were cut back, 1 base at V and 2 bases at J, with 9 bases in the middle. Germline loops: CDR1 MGHRA, CDR2 YSYEKL. The CDR3 nucleotides read TGCGCCAGCAGCCAAGTAACCCGCACCTACGAGCAGTACTTC. It yields the protein CASSQVTRTYEQYF.

The chain joins TRBV6-5 to TRBJ2-2; D is perhaps TRBD1 (5 bases). Trimming pared 6 bases from V and 2 bases from J, leaving 13 bases between. Germline-derived CDR1 and CDR2 are MNHEY and SVGAGI. The CDR3 contains 15 residues. Here the CDR3 DNA reads TGTGCCAGCAGAGGGGCCCTACAAAACACCGGGGAGCTGTTTTTT. Translation: CASRGALQNTGELFF.

This chain joins TRBV10-1 and TRBJ1-1; no clear D. In germline, CDR1 is WNHNN, CDR2 SYGVQD (reference sequence). The CDR3 length is 13 residues. V was trimmed by 4 bases and J by 0 bases, leaving 6 bases between them. CDR3 bases: TGCGCCAGCAGTGTCGGGATGAACACTGAAGCTTTCTTT. Translated, it gives CASSVGMNTEAFF.

The chain carries TRBV11-3 and TRBJ2-7; the D call may be TRBD1 or TRBD2 (5 bases each). The V and J ends lost 5 bases and 7 bases respectively, with 18 bases between them. There are 14 residues in the CDR3. Germline lookup yields CDR1 SGHNT and CDR2 YENEEA. CDR3 sequence (DNA): TGTGCCAGCAGCCCAGAGTGGGGGAACGCGGAGCAGTACTTC. This sequence encodes CASSPEWGNAEQYF.

The chain links TRBV2 to TRBJ2-5, with D possibly TRBD1 on 6 matching bases. CDR1 and CDR2 from the germline V gene are SNHLY and FYNNEI. The CDR3 is 13 amino acids. Trimming pared 4 bases from V and 6 bases from J, leaving 12 bases between. The CDR3 here is CASSVGAEKTQYF. In DNA, the CDR3 is TGTGCCAGCAGTGTGGGGGCTGAGAAGACCCAGTACTTC.

The genes are TRBV6-5 and TRBJ1-2; TRBD1 might be the D (6 bases). V was shortened by 6 bases and J by 5 bases, with 19 bases between the two germline ends. Germline CDR1 MNHEY, CDR2 SVGAGI. There are 15 residues in the CDR3. CDR3 in amino acids: CASSPLYRADYGYTF. The CDR3 region has the DNA TGTGCCAGCAGCCCCCTTTACAGGGCAGATTATGGCTACACCTTC.

This rearrangement joins TRBV11-2 to TRBJ2-7, with TRBD1 as a possible D gene (7 bases). The CDR3 is 15 residues long. Germline CDR1 and CDR2: SGHAT and FQNNGV. V was shortened by 5 bases and J by 4 bases, with 18 bases between the two germline ends. CDR3 coding DNA: TGTGCCAGCAGCCGCGGGACAGCACAAACTTACGAGCAGTACTTC. It is translated as CASSRGTAQTYEQYF. The entire variable domain, with the rest obtained from reference TRBV11-2 and TRBJ2-7, is as follows: EAGVAQSPRYKIIEKRQSVAFWCNPISGHATLYWYQQILGQGPKLLIQFQNNGVVDDSQLPKDRFSAERLKGVDSTLKIQPAKLEDSAVYLCASSRGTAQTYEQYFGPGTRLTVT.

The V call is TRBV5-4, the J call TRBJ1-1; 8 nucleotides align to TRBD1. Germline-derived CDR1 and CDR2 are SGHNT and YYREEE (reference sequence). The CDR3 length is 15 residues. The junction had 4 bases not matched to a gene; V was cut back by 2 bases and J by 1 base. The CDR3 sequence: CASSFGGTGNTEAFF. Written as DNA, the CDR3 is TGTGCCAGCAGCTTCGGAGGGACAGGGAACACTGAAGCTTTCTTT.

V usage is TRBV7-7 and J usage is TRBJ2-3; D is possibly TRBD1 (5 bases). This CDR3 region has 15 residues. From germline, CDR1 is SSHAT and CDR2 FNYEAQ (reference sequence). Trimming shortened V by 2 bases and J by 5 bases, and 14 bases separated the two germline ends. In DNA, the CDR3 is TGTGCCAGCAGCTTAAGGCCAGTGGGGCAAGATACGCAGTATTTT. Translation: CASSLRPVGQDTQYF. The full variable domain, rest sourced from reference TRBV7-7 and TRBJ2-3, is GAGVSQSPRYKVTKRGQDVTLRCDPISSHATLYWYQQALGQGPEFLTYFNYEAQPDKSGLPSDRFSAERPEGSISTLTIQRTEQRDSAMYRCASSLRPVGQDTQYFGPGTRLTVL.

V and J are TRBV6-2 or TRBV6-3 and TRBJ2-2; TRBD2 agrees at 12 bases. Germline values: CDR1 MNHEY, CDR2 SVGEGT. Unmatched junction bases numbered 9, after V lost 6 bases and J lost 4 bases. The CDR3 sequence is 17 residues long. CDR3 sequence: CASSRTSGGLGTGELFF. The CDR3, as DNA: TGTGCCAGCAGCCGAACTAGCGGGGGGCTGGGCACCGGGGAGCTGTTTTTT.

The chain combines TRBV29-1 with TRBJ2-3; D unresolved. Trimming took 4 bases from V and 4 from J, leaving 9 bases between them. This CDR3 has 12 amino acids. Per the germline V gene, CDR1 is SQVTM and CDR2 is ANQGSEA. The CDR3 sequence is CSVGLVADTQYF. The CDR3 DNA follows: TGCAGCGTTGGTCTAGTGGCAGATACGCAGTATTTT.

This chain connects TRBV2 to TRBJ1-3; 7 nucleotides agree with TRBD1. The CDR3 runs 15 residues. CDR1 is SNHLY and CDR2 is FYNNEI in the germline V gene. Losses at the gene ends were 8 bases for V and 1 base for J; bases not matched to a gene: 8. For the CDR3, the DNA is TGTGCCAGCCTATCGAAGGGGGCGTCTGGAAACACCATATATTTT. It is translated as CASLSKGASGNTIYF.

The CDR3 protein is CASSGPPDLHF. The CDR3 nucleotides read TGTGCCAGCAGTGGCCCCCCCGACCTCCACTTT. This chain joins TRBV25-1 and TRBJ1-6; D is unclear. Trimming cost V 4 bases and J 15 bases, with 10 bases left between them. The CDR3 length is 11 residues. Germline loops: CDR1 MGHDK, CDR2 SYGVNS.

This clone occurred once. V and J are TRBV6-2 or TRBV6-3 and TRBJ2-7; TRBD1 aligns across 8 bases. The CDR3 contains 15 residues. Trimming at V came to 2 bases and at J to 2 bases, leaving 5 bases not matched to a gene. Germline V CDR1 and CDR2: MNHEY, SVGEGT. The chain's CDR3 is CASSYGVTGAYEQYF. CDR3 nucleotides: TGTGCCAGCAGTTACGGGGTGACAGGGGCCTACGAGCAGTACTTC.

This chain uses TRBV19 with TRBJ1-1, with D perhaps matching TRBD1 (5 bases). CDR3 length equals 15 residues. Between the trimmed V and J ends, which lost 4 bases and 0 bases, there was a span of 12 bases. From germline, CDR1 is LNHDA and CDR2 SQIVND (reference sequence). This chain's CDR3 is CASSTPGALNTEAFF. In DNA, the CDR3 is TGTGCCAGTAGTACCCCCGGGGCCCTGAACACTGAAGCTTTCTTT. The full variable domain, with the rest looked up from reference TRBV19 and TRBJ1-1, is DGGITQSPKYLFRKEGQNVTLSCEQNLNHDAMYWYRQDPGQGLRLIYYSQIVNDFQKGDIAEGYSVSREKKESFPLTVTSAQKNPTAFYLCASSTPGALNTEAFFGQGTRLTVV.

This clone was detected a few times. This chain joins TRBV15 and TRBJ2-1, with 11 bases that match TRBD2. The V gene end was trimmed by 1 base and the J gene end by 7 bases; junction bases not matched to a gene: 9. CDR3 size: 17 residues. CDR1 is LNHNV, CDR2 YYDKDF, per germline (reference sequence). The CDR3 is CATSRGRLAGKGNEQFF. CDR3 nucleotides: TGTGCCACCAGCAGAGGCAGACTAGCGGGGAAAGGTAATGAGCAGTTCTTC.

The CDR3 coding sequence is TGTGCCAGTAAGGAGACAGGGAATGGAAACACCATATATTTT. Its protein is CASKETGNGNTIYF. This chain connects TRBV19 to TRBJ1-3; the match to TRBD1 covers 7 bases. Trimming cost V 7 bases and J 3 bases; bases outside gene matches: 6. The CDR3 runs to 14 residues. Germline lookup yields CDR1 LNHDA and CDR2 SQIVND (reference sequence). The whole variable domain, filled in from reference TRBV19 and TRBJ1-3, reads DGGITQSPKYLFRKEGQNVTLSCEQNLNHDAMYWYRQDPGQGLRLIYYSQIVNDFQKGDIAEGYSVSREKKESFPLTVTSAQKNPTAFYLCASKETGNGNTIYFGEGSWLTVV.

In its sample, this clone was seen once. Here the CDR3 DNA reads TGTGCCAGCAGCCTGCTAGGGGTTAACACTGAAGCTTTCTTT. Translating it yields CASSLLGVNTEAFF. The J gene is TRBJ1-1, the V gene TRBV7-9, with D perhaps TRBD1 (5 bases). The CDR3 runs 14 residues. Deletions cut 5 bases from V and 2 bases from J, with 12 bases between. Germline V gene sequence: CDR1 SEHNR, CDR2 FQNEAQ (reference sequence).

The chain combines TRBV10-3 with TRBJ2-5, with a tentative D call TRBD2 (6 bases). CDR1 is ENHRY and CDR2 is SYGVKD in the germline V gene. With 4 bases removed from V and 5 bases from J, the gap between germline ends came to 11 bases. The CDR3 extends over 13 amino acids. The CDR3 DNA reads TGTGCCATCAGTGGGGGGGTTGGGGAGACCCAGTACTTC. This codes for CAISGGVGETQYF.

The chain recombines TRBV5-1 with TRBJ2-7; D gene ambiguous. The CDR3 spans 14 residues. Trimming cost V 0 bases and J 6 bases, with 13 bases left between them. Germline CDR1 SGHRS, CDR2 YFSETQ. In DNA form, the CDR3 reads TGCGCCAGCAGCTTGGCTCTAGTGGATCGCGAGCAGTACTTC. Its protein is CASSLALVDREQYF.

As DNA, the CDR3 is TGTGCCAGCAGTGGTCAGGGAGAGACCCAGTACTTC. It codes for CASSGQGETQYF. The chain links TRBV2 to TRBJ2-5; D is possibly TRBD1 (5 bases). The CDR3 runs 12 residues. V lost 4 bases to trimming and J lost 4 bases, with 7 bases between them. CDR1 SNHLY and CDR2 FYNNEI come from the germline V gene.

The chain carries TRBV19 and TRBJ2-1, with D perhaps matching TRBD1 or TRBD2 (7 bases each). Germline-derived CDR1 and CDR2 are LNHDA and SQIVND (reference sequence). V was pared by 8 bases and J by 3 bases, with 17 bases between. This CDR3 comprises 15 residues. The CDR3, as DNA: TGTGCCAGTCAGTCAGGGGGGGACTTCTACAATGAGCAGTTCTTC. Protein product: CASQSGGDFYNEQFF.

J is TRBJ2-7 and V is TRBV6-5; D is possibly TRBD2 (6 bases). This CDR3 has 11 amino acids. Looked up from germline, CDR1 is MNHEY and CDR2 is SVGAGI. V lost 9 bases and J lost 6, with 12 bases in between. The CDR3 region is CASGRAGEQYF. As DNA, the CDR3 is TGTGCCAGTGGACGAGCGGGCGAGCAGTACTTC.

V and J are TRBV6-1 and TRBJ2-2, with D possibly being TRBD2 (5 bases). CDR3 length: 15 residues. Trimming shortened V by 1 base and J by 7 bases, and 13 bases separated the two germline ends. Germline CDR1 is MNHNS and CDR2 is SASEGT. In nucleotides, the CDR3 is TGTGCCAGCAGTGAAGTTGCGAGGGCGGGCGGGGAGCTGTTTTTT. Its translation is CASSEVARAGGELFF.

The chain has TRBV19 and TRBJ2-7, with 15 bases aligning to TRBD2. This CDR3 has 18 amino acids. Germline-derived CDR1 and CDR2 are LNHDA and SQIVND (reference sequence). J lost 0 bases, V lost 7 bases, and 10 bases had no gene match. In nucleotides, the CDR3 is TGTGCCAGTACCCAGGGGACTAGCGGGAGGAACATCTCCTACGAGCAGTACTTC. Translated, it gives CASTQGTSGRNISYEQYF.

This CDR3 is CASSSPGNTEAFF. CDR3 sequence (DNA): TGTGCCAGCAGTTCCCCGGGGAACACTGAAGCTTTCTTT. The chain carries TRBV6-5 and TRBJ1-1; D is unresolved. Trimming cost V 4 bases and J 1 base, with 7 bases left between them. The CDR3 has 13 amino acids. CDR1 is MNHEY, CDR2 SVGAGI, per germline.

The chain couples TRBV2 to TRBJ2-7; 12 bases map to TRBD1. Germline trimming cut 3 bases from V and 6 bases from J; bases unmatched to any gene: 9. The CDR3 sequence is 16 residues long. Per the germline V gene, CDR1 is SNHLY and CDR2 is FYNNEI. The CDR3 protein is CASSDGTGGATSEQYF. The CDR3 nucleotides read TGTGCCAGCAGTGATGGGACAGGGGGCGCGACTAGCGAGCAGTACTTC. The entire variable domain, with the rest obtained from reference TRBV2 and TRBJ2-7, is as follows: EPEVTQTPSHQVTQMGQEVILRCVPISNHLYFYWYRQILGQKVEFLVSFYNNEISEKSEIFDDQFSVERPDGSNFTLKIRSTKLEDSAMYFCASSDGTGGATSEQYFGPGTRLTVT.

The chain carries TRBV7-2 and TRBJ1-6, with D unclear. The length of the CDR3 is 14 residues. Germline values: CDR1 SGHTA, CDR2 FQGNSA. V dropped 3 bases and J dropped 7 bases, with 10 bases sitting between them. CDR3 in DNA: TGTGCCAGCAGCTTGGTTCCCCTCAATTCACCCCTCCACTTT. This translates into CASSLVPLNSPLHF.